Listed below are T cell receptor beta chains from one sample, sequenced in a study of CD8 T cells in ankylosing spondylitis. TCRdb independently ran MiXCR on the 5' RACE reads; one entry per CDR3 protein. The table has about 800,000 distinct CDR3 sequences, about 12% seen once. The sample was blood, either unsorted or a sorted T cell fraction (not recorded which). The receptor set was obtained from a male donor with ankylosing spondylitis. Each CDR3 is given with its conserved first and last residue. Each record gives: V gene, J gene, D gene, CDR3 protein. The D gene is left open where the match is weak.

v_call: TRBV5-6; j_call: TRBJ2-1; d_call: TRBD2; cdr3_aa: CASSLSLGGRFDNEQFF
v_call: TRBV6-2/TRBV6-3; j_call: TRBJ1-1; d_call: NA; cdr3_aa: CASSYDPRHTEAFF
v_call: TRBV5-1; j_call: TRBJ2-1; d_call: TRBD2; cdr3_aa: CASSLSATSNGEQFF
v_call: TRBV20-1; j_call: TRBJ2-1; d_call: NA; cdr3_aa: CCARDPLSGFFYNEQFF
v_call: TRBV13; j_call: TRBJ2-5; d_call: NA; cdr3_aa: CASSLGPPEETQYF
v_call: TRBV6-5; j_call: TRBJ1-1; d_call: TRBD1; cdr3_aa: CASSYTGTEAEAFF
v_call: TRBV29-1; j_call: TRBJ2-7; d_call: NA; cdr3_aa: CSVRDGLYEQYF
v_call: TRBV20-1; j_call: TRBJ2-7; d_call: TRBD2; cdr3_aa: CSARGGGSTDEQYF
v_call: TRBV5-6; j_call: TRBJ2-2; d_call: NA; cdr3_aa: CASTSGLRTGELFF
v_call: TRBV7-2; j_call: TRBJ2-1; d_call: NA; cdr3_aa: CASSFTTDNEQFF
v_call: TRBV20-1; j_call: TRBJ2-5; d_call: NA; cdr3_aa: CSARTKKWGAGETQYF
v_call: TRBV20-1; j_call: TRBJ1-5; d_call: NA; cdr3_aa: CSASARPGSGSNQPQHF
v_call: TRBV5-1; j_call: TRBJ1-6; d_call: NA; cdr3_aa: CASSLSRTLSPLHF
v_call: TRBV29-1; j_call: TRBJ2-5; d_call: TRBD2; cdr3_aa: CSLGGAEGSYGETQYF
v_call: TRBV7-2; j_call: TRBJ1-4; d_call: NA; cdr3_aa: CASGVSNEKLFF
v_call: TRBV20-1; j_call: TRBJ2-7; d_call: NA; cdr3_aa: CSANARAGPYEQYF
v_call: TRBV9; j_call: TRBJ1-6; d_call: TRBD1; cdr3_aa: CASSVEGQPDSPLHF
v_call: TRBV5-1; j_call: TRBJ1-6; d_call: NA; cdr3_aa: CASSSGRGELALHF
v_call: TRBV20-1; j_call: TRBJ2-7; d_call: NA; cdr3_aa: CSASSGPGEQYF
v_call: TRBV6-6; j_call: TRBJ2-7; d_call: NA; cdr3_aa: CASSYIGYEQYF
v_call: TRBV6-1; j_call: TRBJ2-7; d_call: NA; cdr3_aa: CASSEALAPDYEQYF
v_call: TRBV20-1; j_call: TRBJ2-7; d_call: TRBD1; cdr3_aa: CSAYQLLGQSYEQYF
v_call: TRBV20-1; j_call: TRBJ2-1; d_call: TRBD2; cdr3_aa: CSASLGLADNEQFF
v_call: TRBV5-1; j_call: TRBJ2-3; d_call: TRBD2; cdr3_aa: CASSLSGAGTDTQYF
v_call: TRBV20-1; j_call: TRBJ1-3; d_call: NA; cdr3_aa: CSAPGGNSLGNTIYF
v_call: TRBV5-1; j_call: TRBJ1-1; d_call: NA; cdr3_aa: CASSSRTDTEAFF
v_call: TRBV7-2; j_call: TRBJ2-3; d_call: NA; cdr3_aa: CASSLGARDTQYF
v_call: TRBV3-1; j_call: TRBJ2-7; d_call: TRBD1; cdr3_aa: CASTPRDRGFEQYF
v_call: TRBV5-5; j_call: TRBJ1-2; d_call: NA; cdr3_aa: CASSGHTYGYTF
v_call: TRBV20-1; j_call: TRBJ2-5; d_call: TRBD2; cdr3_aa: CSARPLAGQETQYF
v_call: TRBV5-1; j_call: TRBJ1-1; d_call: TRBD1; cdr3_aa: CASSPDRVTEAFF
v_call: TRBV9; j_call: TRBJ1-1; d_call: NA; cdr3_aa: CASSRSMNTEAFF
v_call: TRBV5-1; j_call: TRBJ1-6; d_call: TRBD1; cdr3_aa: CASSLGVGQGRSPLHF
v_call: TRBV20-1; j_call: TRBJ1-2; d_call: TRBD1; cdr3_aa: CSASMAGQGYGYTF
v_call: TRBV7-2; j_call: TRBJ2-2; d_call: TRBD1; cdr3_aa: CASSLDTGAGELFF
v_call: TRBV11-3; j_call: TRBJ2-3; d_call: TRBD2; cdr3_aa: CASSHSGGRTDTQYF
v_call: TRBV11-2; j_call: TRBJ2-7; d_call: TRBD2; cdr3_aa: CASSILARSYEQYF
v_call: TRBV12-3/TRBV12-4; j_call: TRBJ2-2; d_call: TRBD2; cdr3_aa: CASSPRTSGNTGELFF
v_call: TRBV29-1; j_call: TRBJ2-3; d_call: NA; cdr3_aa: CSVDPLGADTQYF
v_call: TRBV7-8; j_call: TRBJ2-2; d_call: NA; cdr3_aa: CASSWVLAGPAGELFF
v_call: TRBV6-1; j_call: TRBJ1-2; d_call: TRBD1; cdr3_aa: CASRPTGADGYTF
v_call: TRBV20-1; j_call: TRBJ1-5; d_call: NA; cdr3_aa: CSARGGQGGQPQHF
v_call: TRBV11-2; j_call: TRBJ2-1; d_call: NA; cdr3_aa: CASSPPRAGMNEQFF
v_call: TRBV20-1; j_call: TRBJ1-2; d_call: NA; cdr3_aa: CSAIQGTYGYTF
v_call: TRBV25-1; j_call: TRBJ1-5; d_call: NA; cdr3_aa: CASSGGDLQPQHF
v_call: TRBV5-1; j_call: TRBJ2-7; d_call: NA; cdr3_aa: CASSLNTGSYEQYF
v_call: TRBV30; j_call: TRBJ2-5; d_call: TRBD1; cdr3_aa: CAWSVGQGEVETQYF
v_call: TRBV7-2; j_call: TRBJ2-7; d_call: NA; cdr3_aa: CASSLGTFGAEQYF
v_call: TRBV6-2/TRBV6-3; j_call: TRBJ2-5; d_call: TRBD2; cdr3_aa: CASSTTSGGTETQYF
v_call: TRBV20-1; j_call: TRBJ2-1; d_call: TRBD1; cdr3_aa: CSAGTRSDRYKNEQFF
v_call: TRBV7-9; j_call: TRBJ2-5; d_call: NA; cdr3_aa: CASSFGQETQYF
v_call: TRBV12-3/TRBV12-4; j_call: TRBJ2-7; d_call: TRBD1; cdr3_aa: CASSYDNSGTGEGEQYF
v_call: TRBV29-1; j_call: TRBJ2-7; d_call: TRBD1; cdr3_aa: CSVEPGQGGYEQYF
v_call: TRBV7-2; j_call: TRBJ2-1; d_call: NA; cdr3_aa: CASSLGTPNEQFF
v_call: TRBV5-1; j_call: TRBJ2-1; d_call: NA; cdr3_aa: CASRNPGGGNEQFF